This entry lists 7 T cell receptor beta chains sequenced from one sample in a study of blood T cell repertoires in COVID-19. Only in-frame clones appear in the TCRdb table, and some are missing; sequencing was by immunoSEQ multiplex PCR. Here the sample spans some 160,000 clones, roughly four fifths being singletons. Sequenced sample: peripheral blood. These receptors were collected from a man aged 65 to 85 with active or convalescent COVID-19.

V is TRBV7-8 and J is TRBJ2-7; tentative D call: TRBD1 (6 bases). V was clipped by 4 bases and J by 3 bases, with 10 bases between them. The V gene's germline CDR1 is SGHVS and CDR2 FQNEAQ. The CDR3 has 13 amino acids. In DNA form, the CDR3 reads TGTGCCAGCAGCTCCACAGGGAACTACGAGCAGTACTTC. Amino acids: CASSSTGNYEQYF.

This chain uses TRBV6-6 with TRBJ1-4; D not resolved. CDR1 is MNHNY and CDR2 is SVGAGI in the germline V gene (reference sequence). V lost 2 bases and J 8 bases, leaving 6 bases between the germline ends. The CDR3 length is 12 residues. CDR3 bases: TGTGCCAGCAGTTACGTGCGGGAAAAACTGTTTTTT. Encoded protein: CASSYVREKLFF.

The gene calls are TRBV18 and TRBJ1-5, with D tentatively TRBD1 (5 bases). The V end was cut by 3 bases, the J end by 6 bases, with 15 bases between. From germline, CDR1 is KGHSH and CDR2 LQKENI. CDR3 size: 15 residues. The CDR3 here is CASSPGAEGIQPQHF. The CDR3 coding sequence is TGTGCCAGCTCACCTGGGGCAGAAGGAATTCAGCCCCAGCATTTT.

CDR3 nucleotide sequence: TGTGCCAGCAGCTTAGGCCAGAATAATGAAAAACTGTTTTTT. Translation gives CASSLGQNNEKLFF. The rearrangement uses TRBV7-9 and TRBJ1-4; D is undetermined. V lost 1 base to trimming and J lost 4 bases, with 7 bases between them. Germline lookup yields CDR1 SEHNR and CDR2 FQNEAQ (reference sequence). This CDR3 is built from 14 residues.

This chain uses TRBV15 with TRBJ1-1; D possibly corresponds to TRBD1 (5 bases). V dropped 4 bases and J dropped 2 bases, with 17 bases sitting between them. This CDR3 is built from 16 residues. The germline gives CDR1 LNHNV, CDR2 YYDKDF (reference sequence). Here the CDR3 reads CATSIGGAGFNTEAFF. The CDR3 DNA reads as TGTGCCACCAGCATTGGAGGGGCAGGGTTTAACACTGAAGCTTTCTTT. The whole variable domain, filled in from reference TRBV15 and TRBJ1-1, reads DAMVIQNPRYQVTQFGKPVTLSCSQTLNHNVMYWYQQKSSQAPKLLFHYYDKDFNNEADTPDNFQSRRPNTSFCFLDIRSPGLGDTAMYLCATSIGGAGFNTEAFFGQGTRLTVV.

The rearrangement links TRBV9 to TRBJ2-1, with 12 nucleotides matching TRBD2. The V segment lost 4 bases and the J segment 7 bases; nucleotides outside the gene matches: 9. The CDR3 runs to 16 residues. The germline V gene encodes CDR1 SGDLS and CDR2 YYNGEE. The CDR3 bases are TGTGCCAGCAGCAACACTCTAGCGGGGGGGCGAAATGAGCAGTTCTTC. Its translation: CASSNTLAGGRNEQFF.

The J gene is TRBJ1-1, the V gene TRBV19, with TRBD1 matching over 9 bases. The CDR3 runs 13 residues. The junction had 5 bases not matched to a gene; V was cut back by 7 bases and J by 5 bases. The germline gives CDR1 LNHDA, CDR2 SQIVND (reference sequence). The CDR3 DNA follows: TGTGCCAGTAAGGGACAGGGAAAGACTGAAGCTTTCTTT. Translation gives CASKGQGKTEAFF.